This T cell receptor (beta chain) was captured in a study of identical twins. Overall study findings and caveats: Beta out-of-frame twin sharing showed a weaker excess.

This clonotype has a handful of counts. The antigen remains unidentified. A single record per CDR3 protein comes from TCRdb applying MiXCR to the 5' RACE reads. The repertoire holds 520,000 or so distinct CDR3 sequences, with 22% as singletons. CDR3 size: 11 residues. Germline assignment: CDR1 SGHTA and CDR2 FQGNSA. Trimming stripped 5 bases from V and 7 bases from J, with 8 bases between. These same records also appear under a second study, on T cells expressing NK-cell markers.

Sequencing input: CD4+ T cells sorted from blood. The TCR was taken from a woman under 30 in good health. J is TRBJ1-2 and V is TRBV7-2, with no clear D. CDR3: CASSTSGGYTF. The CDR3 region has the DNA TGTGCCAGCAGCACTAGTGGTGGCTACACCTTC.